The next 9 T cell receptor beta chains were all read from a single sample in a study of blood T cell repertoires in COVID-19. TCRdb keeps only in-frame clones here, not all; method: immunoSEQ multiplex PCR. The table records some 300,000 clones, more than 85% of them present only once. The sequencing input was PBMCs or T cells enriched from blood (not recorded which). The receptors here all came from a woman aged 25-40 years who had been exposed to COVID-19.

The J gene is TRBJ1-6, the V gene TRBV6-6; D remains ambiguous. This CDR3 has 15 residues. V gave up 3 bases and J gave up 4 bases, with 10 bases separating them. CDR1 and CDR2 from the germline V gene are MNHNY and SVGAGI (reference sequence). CDR3 sequence: CASSYEAAYNSPLHF. CDR3 sequence (DNA): TGTGCCAGCAGTTATGAGGCAGCATATAATTCACCCCTCCACTTT.

This sequence joins TRBV6-5 and TRBJ1-6; 10 bases map to TRBD1. Trimming cost V 8 bases and J 8 bases; bases outside gene matches: 3. Germline V CDR1 and CDR2: MNHEY, SVGAGI. The CDR3 is 13 residues long. CDR3 DNA: TGTGCCAGCGGGGACAGGGGACATTCACCCCTCCACTTT. Translating it yields CASGDRGHSPLHF.

The chain uses TRBV3-1 (or the pseudogene TRBV3-2) and TRBJ2-2; 7 nucleotides agree with TRBD1. The CDR3 runs 16 residues. J was trimmed by 4 bases and V by 4 bases; bases with no gene match: 9. Germline values: CDR1 LGHDT, CDR2 YNNKEL (reference sequence). DNA for the CDR3: TGTGCCAGCAGCCGACTAACAGGGGACCTCACCGGGGAGCTGTTTTTT. This translates into CASSRLTGDLTGELFF.

The CDR3, as DNA: TGTGCCAGCAGCTCTAAAACGTGGACAGGGGTGTACTTC. It encodes CASSSKTWTGVYF. The chain has TRBV11-2 and TRBJ2-4, with TRBD1 matching over 9 bases. After removal of 4 bases from V and 15 bases from J, the junction contained 10 bases not matched to a gene. Germline V CDR1 and CDR2: SGHAT, FQNNGV. The CDR3 has 13 residues. Complete variable domain (other parts from reference TRBV11-2 and TRBJ2-4): EAGVAQSPRYKIIEKRQSVAFWCNPISGHATLYWYQQILGQGPKLLIQFQNNGVVDDSQLPKDRFSAERLKGVDSTLKIQPAKLEDSAVYLCASSSKTWTGVYFGAGTRLSVL.

This clone was observed a few times. This chain connects TRBV27 to TRBJ1-4; a weak D match, TRBD1 (5 bases). The CDR3 spans 15 residues. V was cut by 3 bases and J by 4 bases, with 12 bases left in between. Per the germline V gene, CDR1 is MNHEY and CDR2 is SMNVEV (reference sequence). The chain's CDR3 is CASSFIGARNEKLFF. The DNA of the CDR3 is TGTGCCAGCAGTTTTATAGGGGCTCGTAATGAAAAACTGTTTTTT.

This clone was observed once. The rearrangement uses TRBV6-6 and TRBJ1-1, with D tentatively TRBD1 (5 bases). Germline loops: CDR1 MNHNY, CDR2 SVGAGI (reference sequence). CDR3 length: 14 residues. Trimming stripped 6 bases from V and 6 bases from J, with 17 bases between. The CDR3 nucleotides are TGTGCCAGCAGATCACAGGTAACGTTGGCTGAAGCTTTCTTT. Residues: CASRSQVTLAEAFF.

The rearrangement joins TRBV4-2 to TRBJ2-5; possibly TRBD1 for D (7 bases). This CDR3 is 16 amino acids long. Germline CDR1 and CDR2: LGHNA and YNFKEQ. The V gene lost 0 bases and the J gene lost 4 bases, with 15 bases spanning the gap. The CDR3 DNA sequence: TGTGCCAGCAGCCAAGATCTAGGGCAGGGGGGAGAGACCCAGTACTTC. As protein: CASSQDLGQGGETQYF.

The CDR3 coding sequence is TGTGCCAGCAGCTTGGGAGCTTTCCGTGAACAAGAGACCCAGTACTTC. As protein: CASSLGAFREQETQYF. This chain links TRBV5-4 with TRBJ2-5; D unclear. The CDR3 consists of 16 residues. Germline V gives CDR1 SGHNT, CDR2 YYREEE (reference sequence). The V and J ends lost 0 bases and 2 bases respectively, with 14 bases between them.

This clone was picked up one time. V and J are TRBV12-5 and TRBJ2-1; possibly TRBD1 for D (5 bases). The V gene's germline CDR1 is LGHNT and CDR2 FRNRAP. This CDR3 spans 13 amino acids. The V and J ends lost 2 bases and 9 bases respectively, with 11 bases between them. CDR3 residues: CASGLLPGAEQFF. As DNA, the CDR3 is TGTGCTAGTGGTTTGCTGCCTGGGGCTGAGCAGTTCTTC. The entire variable domain, with the rest obtained from reference TRBV12-5 and TRBJ2-1, is as follows: DARVTQTPRHKVTEMGQEVTMRCQPILGHNTVFWYRQTMMQGLELLAYFRNRAPLDDSGMPKDRFSAEMPDATLATLKIQPSEPRDSAVYFCASGLLPGAEQFFGPGTRLTVL.